The 21 T cell receptor beta chains reported below all come from one sample, sequenced in a study of T-cell reconstitution after alpha-beta-depleted transplantation in children. Library preparation (for TCRbeta) was performed with unique molecular identifiers. Each CDR3 protein gets one entry after TCRdb re-called the PCR reads with MiXCR. The table records approximately 230,000 distinct CDR3 sequences, about a quarter of them present only once. The sample was PBMCs, taken before TCRalphabeta/CD19-depleted stem cell transplant. These receptor sequences come from a girl aged 2 to 9 with Fanconi anemia, due to receive a stem cell transplant.

This clonotype occurred a few times. This chain uses TRBV20-1 with TRBJ2-7; unclear D gene. Between the trimmed V and J ends, which lost 5 bases and 5 bases, there was a span of 7 bases. CDR3 length: 10 residues. Germline V gives CDR1 DFQATT, CDR2 SNEGSKA (reference sequence). The CDR3: CSAGIDEQYF. The CDR3 region has the DNA TGCAGTGCTGGGATCGACGAGCAGTACTTC.

The rearrangement uses TRBV12-3 or TRBV12-4 and TRBJ1-2; D gene ambiguous. CDR3 size: 13 residues. V was trimmed by 6 bases and J by 4 bases, leaving 12 bases between them. CDR3 DNA sequence: TGTGCCAGCAGGTCCACAGCGTCCTATGGCTACACCTTC. Its protein product is CASRSTASYGYTF.

This clonotype was counted a few times. V and J are TRBV7-2 and TRBJ2-1; D assignment may be TRBD1 or TRBD2 (5 bases each). The CDR3 runs 16 residues. V was cut by 1 base and J by 11 bases, with 21 bases left in between. Germline V gives CDR1 SGHTA, CDR2 FQGNSA. This CDR3 reads CASSLGAGSASPQQFF. CDR3 bases: TGTGCCAGCAGCTTAGGGGCAGGGTCAGCTAGCCCCCAGCAGTTCTTC.

This clonotype has a count of ten or more. The chain links TRBV15 to TRBJ2-3, with 11 bases fitting TRBD2. Germline CDR1 reads LNHNV; CDR2 reads YYDKDF (reference sequence). This CDR3 comprises 15 residues. V trimming: 5 bases; J trimming: 2 bases; junction bases outside the gene matches: 3. The CDR3 bases are TGTGCCACCAGCGTGGGACTAGCGGTCACAGATACGCAGTATTTT. Translated, it gives CATSVGLAVTDTQYF.

The chain combines TRBV15 with TRBJ1-6, with D perhaps matching TRBD1 (6 bases). The length of the CDR3 is 17 residues. CDR1 is LNHNV and CDR2 is YYDKDF in the germline V gene (reference sequence). Trimming left V 3 bases short and J 13 bases short, with 25 bases between. CDR3 amino acids: CATSRDTGASRGFPLHF. CDR3 sequence (DNA): TGTGCCACCAGCAGGGATACGGGGGCCTCTCGGGGTTTTCCCCTCCACTTT.

The chain employs TRBV20-1 and TRBJ2-5; D is possibly TRBD2 (7 bases). In germline, CDR1 is DFQATT, CDR2 SNEGSKA (reference sequence). V lost 3 bases and J lost 2, with 16 bases in between. The CDR3 loop spans 15 amino acids. The DNA of the CDR3 is TGCAGTGCTAGTTGGGCGGGGGCCTTACAAGAGACCCAGTACTTC. It codes for CSASWAGALQETQYF.

This chain uses TRBV6-2 or TRBV6-3 with TRBJ2-1, with TRBD1 as a possible D gene (6 bases). This CDR3 spans 17 amino acids. With 2 bases removed from V and 2 bases from J, the gap between germline ends came to 16 bases. Per germline, CDR1 MNHEY and CDR2 SVGEGT. CDR3 nucleotides: TGTGCCAGCAGTTACCCTGCAAGGGACAACCCCTACAATGAGCAGTTCTTC. Its protein is CASSYPARDNPYNEQFF.

This clonotype was recorded at least ten times. The rearrangement uses TRBV29-1 and TRBJ2-7, with D unresolved. The CDR3 covers 11 residues. Germline CDR1 reads SQVTM; CDR2 reads ANQGSEA. V lost 0 bases and J 3 bases, leaving 3 bases between the germline ends. This CDR3 is CSVEDLYEQYF. CDR3 in DNA: TGCAGCGTTGAAGATCTCTACGAGCAGTACTTC.

This clonotype was seen repeatedly, ten times or more. The chain is built from TRBV20-1 and TRBJ2-7, with D perhaps assigned TRBD1 or TRBD2 (6 bases each). The CDR3 length is 16 residues. Trimming pared 0 bases from V and 5 bases from J, leaving 20 bases between. CDR1 is DFQATT, CDR2 SNEGSKA, per germline (reference sequence). This CDR3 is CSARDPAAWGANEQYF. DNA of the CDR3: TGCAGTGCTAGAGATCCGGCTGCCTGGGGGGCTAACGAGCAGTACTTC.

The J gene is TRBJ2-7, the V gene TRBV19, with TRBD1 matching over 7 bases. This CDR3 is built from 13 residues. J gave up 6 bases and V 10 bases, and 12 bases lay outside the gene matches. Germline lookup yields CDR1 LNHDA and CDR2 SQIVND (reference sequence). The CDR3 spells CATSKNRGIEQYF. The CDR3 region has the DNA TGTGCCACCTCAAAGAACAGGGGAATCGAGCAGTACTTC.

This clonotype showed up many times. This sequence joins TRBV5-1 and TRBJ2-7, with D possibly being TRBD2 (5 bases). CDR3 size: 13 residues. Trimming removed 4 bases at V and 2 bases at J, with 10 bases between. The germline V gene encodes CDR1 SGHRS and CDR2 YFSETQ. The CDR3 sequence: CASSVGLAYEQYF. The CDR3 bases are TGCGCCAGCAGCGTAGGACTTGCCTACGAGCAGTACTTC.

This clonotype was observed a few times. The J gene is TRBJ2-3, the V gene TRBV7-3; 11 bases map to TRBD2. CDR1 is SGHTA and CDR2 is FQGTGA in the germline V gene. V shed 5 bases and J 7 bases; nucleotides not matched to a gene: 11. The CDR3 totals 16 residues. CDR3 sequence (DNA): TGTGCCAGCAGCCCCTTAACTAGCGGGGGAGCGCATACGCAGTATTTT. Protein sequence: CASSPLTSGGAHTQYF. Full variable domain (missing parts from reference TRBV7-3 and TRBJ2-3): GAGVSQTPSNKVTEKGKYVELRCDPISGHTALYWYRQSLGQGPEFLIYFQGTGAADDSGLPNDRFFAVRPEGSVSTLKIQRTERGDSAVYLCASSPLTSGGAHTQYFGPGTRLTVL.

This clonotype was found many times. J is TRBJ2-3 and V is TRBV29-1; 10 nucleotides align to TRBD1. The CDR3 is 15 amino acids. The V gene end was trimmed by 4 bases and the J gene end by 6 bases; junction bases not matched to a gene: 10. Germline assignment: CDR1 SQVTM and CDR2 ANQGSEA. CDR3 sequence reads: CSVAEGTGVADTQYF. For the CDR3, the DNA is TGCAGCGTTGCCGAGGGGACAGGGGTAGCGGATACGCAGTATTTT.

This clonotype was recorded at least ten times. J is TRBJ1-1 and V is TRBV20-1, with D perhaps TRBD1 (6 bases). V was shortened by 0 bases and J by 12 bases, with 20 bases between the two germline ends. The CDR3 is 14 amino acids. CDR1 is DFQATT and CDR2 is SNEGSKA in the germline V gene (reference sequence). CDR3 amino acids: CSARDPRQAVVPFF. CDR3 bases: TGCAGTGCTAGAGACCCTCGACAGGCAGTCGTCCCTTTCTTT.

The CDR3 DNA sequence: TGTGCCAGCAGGGTAGGGGTTGCAACTAATGAAAAACTGTTTTTT. This translates into CASRVGVATNEKLFF. The rearrangement links TRBV12-3 or TRBV12-4 to TRBJ1-4, with D perhaps matching TRBD1 (5 bases). There are 15 residues in the CDR3. Between the trimmed V and J ends, which lost 6 bases and 0 bases, there was a span of 11 bases.

The sample holds a few counts of this clonotype. V gene TRBV12-3 or TRBV12-4 combines with J gene TRBJ1-2; no clear D gene. V was cut by 4 bases and J by 8 bases, with 14 bases left in between. CDR3 length: 13 amino acids. The CDR3 nucleotides read TGTGCCAGCAGTTCCGTGGGTGCTGGGGGCTACACCTTC. Translation: CASSSVGAGGYTF.

The chain uses TRBV7-6 and TRBJ1-6; tentative D call: TRBD1 (5 bases). Germline CDR1 and CDR2: SGHVS and FNYEAQ. CDR3 length: 16 amino acids. Trimming removed 0 bases at V and 6 bases at J, with 12 bases between. The CDR3 region has the DNA TGTGCCAGCAGCTTAGCGTGGGGACCCTCTAATTCACCCCTCCACTTT. Its protein product is CASSLAWGPSNSPLHF. The full variable domain, rest sourced from reference TRBV7-6 and TRBJ1-6, is GAGVSQSPRYKVTKRGQDVALRCDPISGHVSLYWYRQALGQGPEFLTYFNYEAQQDKSGLPNDRFSAERPEGSISTLTIQRTEQRDSAMYRCASSLAWGPSNSPLHFGNGTRLTVT.

CDR3 residues: CSARSQGIDGEQFF. The DNA for the CDR3 is TGCAGTGCTAGAAGTCAGGGCATCGATGGGGAGCAGTTCTTC. The genes are TRBV20-1 and TRBJ2-1, with a weak D call TRBD1 (5 bases). There are 14 residues in the CDR3. CDR1 is DFQATT, CDR2 SNEGSKA, per germline (reference sequence). V lost 2 bases, J lost 10 bases, and 18 bases lay in between.

This clonotype was seen only a few times. The CDR3 DNA sequence: TGTGCCAGCAGCCACGGGACAGGCGCCACTAGCACAGATACGCAGTATTTT. Its translation: CASSHGTGATSTDTQYF. The genes are TRBV13 and TRBJ2-3; 8 bases match TRBD1. Germline V gene sequence: CDR1 PRHDT, CDR2 FYEKMQ (reference sequence). The CDR3 has 17 residues. The ends lost 5 bases at V and 0 bases at J; junction bases unmatched: 10.

This chain joins TRBV4-1 and TRBJ2-7, with 12 positions matching TRBD1. The CDR3 covers 16 residues. Per germline, CDR1 MGHRA and CDR2 YSYEKL. The V segment lost 0 bases and the J segment 3 bases; nucleotides outside the gene matches: 3. The CDR3 region has the DNA TGCGCCAGCAGCCAAGACAGGGACAGGGGGCTCTACGAGCAGTACTTC. Translating gives CASSQDRDRGLYEQYF.

The rearrangement joins TRBV7-9 to TRBJ1-2; D unclear. Germline V gene lookup returns CDR1 SEHNR and CDR2 FQNEAQ (reference sequence). The V and J ends lost 4 bases and 6 bases respectively, with 9 bases between them. CDR3 length: 12 residues. CDR3 residues: CASSSAANGYTF. In DNA, the CDR3 is TGTGCCAGCAGCTCGGCAGCGAATGGCTACACCTTC.